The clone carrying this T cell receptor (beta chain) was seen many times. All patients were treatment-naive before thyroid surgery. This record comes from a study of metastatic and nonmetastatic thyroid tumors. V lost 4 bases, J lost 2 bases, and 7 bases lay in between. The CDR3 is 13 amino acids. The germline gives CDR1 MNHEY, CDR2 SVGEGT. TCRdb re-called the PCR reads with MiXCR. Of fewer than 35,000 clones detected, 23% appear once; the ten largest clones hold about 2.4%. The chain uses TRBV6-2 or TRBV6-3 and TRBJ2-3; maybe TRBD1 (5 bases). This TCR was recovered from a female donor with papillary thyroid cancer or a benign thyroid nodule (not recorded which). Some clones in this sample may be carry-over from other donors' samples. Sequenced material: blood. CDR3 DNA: TGTGCCAGCAGTTCGGACATCACAGATACGCAGTATTTT. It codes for CASSSDITDTQYF.